The rows below give T cell receptor beta chains drawn from one sample of a study of neurological immune-mediated disorders. From the 5' RACE reads, TCRdb called clonotypes with MiXCR, one entry per CDR3 protein. Of 55,000 to 75,000 distinct CDR3 sequences listed, 2.5% are singletons. The sequenced sample was PBMCs. Receptors originate from a man aged 50-59 years with multiple sclerosis. Both conserved end residues are part of each CDR3. The order of the fields is V gene, clone size, J gene, D gene, CDR3 DNA, CDR3 protein. D genes are given only for firm matches. The size of a clone is reported for some rows only, either as once, few or many, or as a class for expanded clones.

TRBV9	many	TRBJ2-7	TRBD2	TGTGCCAGCAGCCCTCGCGGGGGAGGAGGAGACGAGCAGTACTTC	CASSPRGGGGDEQYF
TRBV5-3	NA	TRBJ2-4	NA	TGTGCCAGAAGCTGCAGGGGAGGAATAGCCAAAAACATTCAGTACTTC	CARSCRGGIAKNIQYF
TRBV7-9	many	TRBJ1-5	NA	TGTGCCAGCAGCTTAGGAGTTAGCAATCAGCCCCAGCATTTT	CASSLGVSNQPQHF
TRBV20-1	many	TRBJ1-2	TRBD1	TGCAGTGCGCGACAGGGAGGGGTGGATGGCTACACCTTC	CSARQGGVDGYTF
TRBV4-3	many	TRBJ2-4	NA	TGCGCCAGCAGCCAAGGTCGAGCAGGGCTAAACATTCAGTACTTC	CASSQGRAGLNIQYF
TRBV5-8	many	TRBJ1-1	NA	TGTGCCAGCAACCACAGGGCTGGGACTGAAGCTTTCTTT	CASNHRAGTEAFF
TRBV7-2	many	TRBJ2-3	TRBD2	TGTGCCAGCAGCCCCAGGACTAGGACGACAGATACGCAGTATTTT	CASSPRTRTTDTQYF
TRBV14	NA	TRBJ2-7	NA	TGTGCCAGCAGCGGGTCGGGCGAGCAGTACTTC	CASSGSGEQYF
TRBV29-1	many	TRBJ2-3	NA	TGCAGCGTTGAAACTAGCACAGATACGCAGTATTTT	CSVETSTDTQYF
TRBV18	many	TRBJ1-2	NA	TGTGCCAGCTCACCGGACTCGGACTATGGCTACACCTTC	CASSPDSDYGYTF
TRBV11-2	many	TRBJ2-5	NA	TGTGCCAGCAGCTTTGTCTCTGGGGGGGAGACCCAGTACTTC	CASSFVSGGETQYF
TRBV5-5	many	TRBJ2-7	NA	TGTGCCAGCAGCTTGGGGACCGAAAGCTCCTACGAGCAGTACTTC	CASSLGTESSYEQYF
TRBV7-9	many	TRBJ1-4	NA	TGTGCCAGCTGTTTCTATTTAGGGTCAACTAATGAAAAACTGTTTTTT	CASCFYLGSTNEKLFF
TRBV11-1	many	TRBJ2-5	TRBD2	TGTGCCAGCAGCACTCGCGGGGGGGAGACCCAGTACTTC	CASSTRGGETQYF
TRBV18	few	TRBJ2-7	NA	TGTGCCAGCTCACCACCCGGGGTTGGTGTCGGCTACGAGCAGTACTTC	CASSPPGVGVGYEQYF
TRBV3-2	many	TRBJ1-2	NA	TGTGCCAGCAGCCAAGGGACAGGGGAATATGGCTACACCTTC	CASSQGTGEYGYTF
TRBV28	many	TRBJ1-3	NA	TGTGCCAGCAGTCCACCAGGGTCCGGAAACACCATATATTTT	CASSPPGSGNTIYF
TRBV27	many	TRBJ1-6	NA	TGTGCCAGCAGTTTAAAGGGCTCACCCCTCCACTTT	CASSLKGSPLHF
TRBV7-2	many	TRBJ1-4	NA	TGTGCCAGCAGCTTAGGACGAAGAGAAAAACTGTTTTTT	CASSLGRREKLFF
TRBV27	many	TRBJ1-5	NA	TGTGCCAGCAGTTTCCTCGACAGGATTGACAATCAGCCCCAGCATTTT	CASSFLDRIDNQPQHF
TRBV28	many	TRBJ2-2	TRBD2	TGTGCCAGCAGTTCCGGGACTAGCGGGGGGGCGAACACCGGGGAGCTGTTTTTT	CASSSGTSGGANTGELFF
TRBV20-1	NA	TRBJ1-2	TRBD1	TGCAGTGTTCAGGGGGGCCTGACGTCTGACTATGGCTACACCTTC	CSVQGGLTSDYGYTF